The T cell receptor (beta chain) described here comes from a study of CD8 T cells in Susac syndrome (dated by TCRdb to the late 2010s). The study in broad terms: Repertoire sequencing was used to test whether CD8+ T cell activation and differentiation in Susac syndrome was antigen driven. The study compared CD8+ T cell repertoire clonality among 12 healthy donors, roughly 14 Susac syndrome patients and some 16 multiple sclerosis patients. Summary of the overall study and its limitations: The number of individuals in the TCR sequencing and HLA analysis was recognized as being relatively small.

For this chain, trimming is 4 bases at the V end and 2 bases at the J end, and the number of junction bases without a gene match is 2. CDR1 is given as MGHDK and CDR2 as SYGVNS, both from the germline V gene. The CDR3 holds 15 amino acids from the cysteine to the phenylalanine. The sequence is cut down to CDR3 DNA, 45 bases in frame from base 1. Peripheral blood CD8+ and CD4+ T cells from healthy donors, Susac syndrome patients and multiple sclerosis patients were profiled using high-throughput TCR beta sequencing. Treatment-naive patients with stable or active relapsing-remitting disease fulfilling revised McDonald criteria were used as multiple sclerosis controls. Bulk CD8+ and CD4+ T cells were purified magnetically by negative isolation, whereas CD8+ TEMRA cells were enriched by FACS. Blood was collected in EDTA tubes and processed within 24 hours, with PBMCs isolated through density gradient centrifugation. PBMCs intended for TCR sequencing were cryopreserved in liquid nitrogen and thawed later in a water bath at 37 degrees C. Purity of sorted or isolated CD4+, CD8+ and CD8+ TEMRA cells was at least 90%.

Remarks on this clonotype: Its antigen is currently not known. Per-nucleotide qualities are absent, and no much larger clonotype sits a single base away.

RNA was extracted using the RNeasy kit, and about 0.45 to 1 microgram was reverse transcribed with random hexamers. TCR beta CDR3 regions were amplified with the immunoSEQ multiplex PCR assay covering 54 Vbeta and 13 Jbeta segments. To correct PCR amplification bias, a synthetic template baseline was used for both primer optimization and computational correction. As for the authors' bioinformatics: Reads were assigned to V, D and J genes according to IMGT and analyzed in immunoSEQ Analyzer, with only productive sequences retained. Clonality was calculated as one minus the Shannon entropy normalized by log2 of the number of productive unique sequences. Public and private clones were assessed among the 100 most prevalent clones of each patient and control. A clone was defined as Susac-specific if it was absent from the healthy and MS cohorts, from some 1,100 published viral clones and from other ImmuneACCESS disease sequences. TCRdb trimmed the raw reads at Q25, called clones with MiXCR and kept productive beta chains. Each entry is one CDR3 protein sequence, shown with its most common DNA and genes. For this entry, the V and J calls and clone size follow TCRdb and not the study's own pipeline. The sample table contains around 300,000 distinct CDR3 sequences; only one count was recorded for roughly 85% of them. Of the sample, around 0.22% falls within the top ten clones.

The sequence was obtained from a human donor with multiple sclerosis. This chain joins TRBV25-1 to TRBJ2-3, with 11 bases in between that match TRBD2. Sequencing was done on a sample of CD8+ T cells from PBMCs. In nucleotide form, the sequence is TGTGCCAGCAGTGTAGCGGGAGGGGTCACAGATACGCAGTATTTT. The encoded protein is CASSVAGGVTDTQYF.